These T cell receptor beta chains were read from a single sample in a study of T cell clusters in autoimmune cytopenias. TCRdb re-called the multiplex PCR reads, yielding one record per CDR3 amino acid sequence without DNA. The repertoire shows a few thousand distinct CDR3 sequences; the top ten hold approximately 53%. This sample also appeared in a second study, on T cell repertoires in aging, cancer and after chemotherapy.

Specimen: peripheral blood. Receptors were obtained from a human donor in good health. Each CDR3 is given with its conserved first and last residue. Clone size appears in some rows only: once, few, many, or a class for an expanded clone.

NA,13,TRBV29-1,TRBJ1-2,CSVWTDNNYGYTF
medium-sized,16,TRBV29-1,TRBJ2-1,CSVVTSGRASYNEQFF
NA,14,TRBV27,TRBJ2-7,CASSLGGQTYEQYF
medium-sized,16,TRBV29-1,TRBJ1-1,CSVGGDRDIMNTEAFF
NA,13,TRBV6-5,TRBJ1-2,CASSLDGNYGYTF
medium-sized,12,TRBV29-1,TRBJ2-3,CSVSGSTDTQYF
NA,13,TRBV7-2,TRBJ2-3,CASSRPRGHTQYF
NA,11,TRBV27,TRBJ2-7,CASSLAYEQYF
NA,14,TRBV27,TRBJ2-7,CASSRRDRGSEQYF
NA,11,TRBV6-5,TRBJ2-5,CASSYVGTQYF
NA,14,TRBV24-1,TRBJ2-7,CATSDPSTGYEQYF
NA,15,TRBV6-5,TRBJ2-7,CASSYSSRGVYEQYF
NA,13,TRBV6-1,TRBJ2-1,CASNPPEYDEQFF
NA,13,TRBV10-3,TRBJ2-7,CASGTGPTYEQYF
NA,13,TRBV27,TRBJ2-7,CASSSGRSYEQYF
NA,14,TRBV6-5,TRBJ2-7,CATQGYGPSYEQYF
NA,14,TRBV19,TRBJ2-5,CASSISRTPETQYF
NA,17,TRBV11-1,TRBJ2-5,CASSLDIGQGSLETQYF
NA,14,TRBV7-2,TRBJ2-7,CASSLVGRDNEQYF
NA,14,TRBV30,TRBJ2-3,CAWSVEVRTDTQYF
NA,17,TRBV18,TRBJ2-6,CASSPILDRAGANVLTF
NA,16,TRBV5-4,TRBJ2-3,CASSLGLAGSTDTQYF
NA,11,TRBV30,TRBJ1-2,CAWSVNYGYTF
medium-sized,15,TRBV12-3/TRBV12-4,TRBJ2-7,CASTLGGTIVYEQYF
medium-sized,15,TRBV6-5,TRBJ1-2,CASSYSALKKGGYTF
NA,13,TRBV6-1,TRBJ2-3,CASSDRGADTQYF